This TCR beta chain was sequenced during a study of shared clonotypes between healthy human individuals. About the study: Used for every donor were three CD4 naive, three CD4 memory, two CD8 naive and one CD8 memory plate.

Clones were read by immunoSEQ multiplex PCR, and TCRdb kept only the in-frame ones, dropping some. The profile shows some 1,100,000 clones, approximately 80% of them singletons. Study-wide results and caveats: Among donors, sharing of clonotypes was expected to be affected by sequencing depth.

On this clone: The antigen remains undetermined.

CDR1 SEHNR and CDR2 FQNEAQ come from the germline V gene (reference sequence). CDR3 length equals 13 residues. V lost 5 bases, J lost 5 bases, and 12 bases lay in between. Sequenced input: memory CD4+ T cells from PBMCs. The subset was: CD45RA-negative fraction. The V gene is TRBV7-9, the J gene TRBJ2-5; possible D gene TRBD2, 5 bases. The sequence derives from a man aged 18 to 30 in good health. Some clones in this sample may be carry-over from other donors' samples. Here the CDR3 reads CASSPPSGETQYF. Written as DNA, the CDR3 is TGTGCCAGCAGCCCGCCCTCGGGGGAGACCCAGTACTTC.